This T cell receptor (beta chain) was profiled in a study of T cell changes during pregnancy in multiple sclerosis. TCRdb's copy holds only in-frame clones and misses some; the assay was immunoSEQ multiplex PCR. The repertoire holds around 75,000 clones, with 70% to 90% as singletons. Per the germline V gene, CDR1 is KGHSH and CDR2 is LQKENI. The CDR3 contains 14 residues. With 3 bases removed from V and 1 base from J, the gap between germline ends came to 7 bases. The receptor's source is a female donor in good health, enrolled as a control in a pregnancy study. Sequencing was performed on peripheral blood, taken in the first trimester of pregnancy. This rearrangement joins TRBV18 to TRBJ1-5, with unresolved D. The CDR3 bases are TGTGCCAGCTCACCCCAGGAAAGCAATCAGCCCCAGCATTTT. Amino acids: CASSPQESNQPQHF.